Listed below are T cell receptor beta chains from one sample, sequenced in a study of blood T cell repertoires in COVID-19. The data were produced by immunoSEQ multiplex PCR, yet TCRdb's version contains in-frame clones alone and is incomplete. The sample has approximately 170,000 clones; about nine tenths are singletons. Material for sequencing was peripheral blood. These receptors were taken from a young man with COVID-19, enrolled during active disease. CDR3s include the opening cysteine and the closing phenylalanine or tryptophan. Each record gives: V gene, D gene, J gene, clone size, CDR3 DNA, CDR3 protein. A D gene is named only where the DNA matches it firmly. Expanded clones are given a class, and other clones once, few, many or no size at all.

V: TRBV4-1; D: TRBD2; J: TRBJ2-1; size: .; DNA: TGCGCCAGCAGCTCCCGGGGACTAGCGGGACCTCCTAGCTCCTACAATGAGCAGTTCTTC; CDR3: CASSSRGLAGPPSSYNEQFF
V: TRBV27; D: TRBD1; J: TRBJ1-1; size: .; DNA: TGTGCCAGCAGAACCGGGACAGGGGGCGAAGCTTTCTTT; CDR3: CASRTGTGGEAFF
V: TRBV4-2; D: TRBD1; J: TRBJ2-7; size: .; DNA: TGTGCCAGCAGCCAAGGGGGGACAGGGTCCTACGAGCAGTACTTC; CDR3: CASSQGGTGSYEQYF
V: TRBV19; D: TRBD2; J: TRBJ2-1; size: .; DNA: TGTGCCAGTAGTACGTCTACTAGCGGGACGGGCAATGAGCAGTTCTTC; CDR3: CASSTSTSGTGNEQFF
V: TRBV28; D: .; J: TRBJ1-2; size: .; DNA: TGTGCCAGCAGTGTGGACAGCGCCCTGTTTGGCTACACCTTC; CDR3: CASSVDSALFGYTF
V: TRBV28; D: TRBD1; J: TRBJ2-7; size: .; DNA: TGTGCCAGCAGAAGACAGGGTCCCTACGAGCAGTACTTC; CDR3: CASRRQGPYEQYF
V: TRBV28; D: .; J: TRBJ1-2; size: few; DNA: TGTGCCAGCAGTTTATCTGCAGGGGACTATGGCTACACCTTC; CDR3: CASSLSAGDYGYTF
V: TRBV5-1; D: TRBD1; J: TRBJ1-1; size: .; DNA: TGCGCCAGCAGCGTGACAGGGAAGACTGAAGCTTTCTTT; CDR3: CASSVTGKTEAFF
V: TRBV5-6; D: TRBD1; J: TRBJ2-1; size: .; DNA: TGTGCCAGCAGCTGGGGGACAGGACGAGTGAATGAGCAGTTCTTC; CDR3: CASSWGTGRVNEQFF
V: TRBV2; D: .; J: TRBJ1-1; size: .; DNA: TGTGCCATCCCTCGGGAGTCTTTCTTT; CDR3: CAIPRESFF
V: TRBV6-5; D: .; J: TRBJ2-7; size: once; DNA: TGTGCCAGCAGGATCCGGGACTCGGCCTACGAGCAGTACTTC; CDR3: CASRIRDSAYEQYF
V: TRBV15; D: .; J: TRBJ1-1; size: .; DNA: TGTGCCACCAGCAGAGTGAGAGGCAGGGGGAACACTGAAGCTTTCTTT; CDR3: CATSRVRGRGNTEAFF
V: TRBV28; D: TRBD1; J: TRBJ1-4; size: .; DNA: TGTGCCAGCAGTCCATTGGGACAGGGGGGTGAAAAACTGCTTTTT; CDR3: CASSPLGQGGEKLLF
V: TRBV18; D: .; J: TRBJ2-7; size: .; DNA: TGTGCCAGCTCACCATCTGCGGGGATGGGTCATGGCCAGTACTTC; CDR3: CASSPSAGMGHGQYF
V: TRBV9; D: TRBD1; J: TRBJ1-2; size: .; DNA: TGTGCCTCCCAGGACAGGGTATATGGCTACACCTTC; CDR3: CASQDRVYGYTF
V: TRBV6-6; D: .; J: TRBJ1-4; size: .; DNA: TGTGCCGCCAGAATGACAGTTGCGGAAAAACTGTTTTTT; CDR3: CAARMTVAEKLFF
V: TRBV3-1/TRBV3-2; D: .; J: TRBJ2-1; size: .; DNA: TGTGCCAGCAGCCCTCCGGGGATGGATGAGCAGTTCTTC; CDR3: CASSPPGMDEQFF
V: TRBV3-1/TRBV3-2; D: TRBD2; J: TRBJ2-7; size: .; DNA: TGTGCCAGCAGCCCCCATGCGAGCGGGGATCCCTACGAGCAGTACTTC; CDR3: CASSPHASGDPYEQYF
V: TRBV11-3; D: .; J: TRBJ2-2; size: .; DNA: TGTGCCAGCAGCGTTAGGAACACCGGGGAGCTGTTTTTT; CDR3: CASSVRNTGELFF
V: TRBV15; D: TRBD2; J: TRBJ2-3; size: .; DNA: TGTGCCACCAGCACCCTCAGCGGGAGTCTCGTAGATACGCAGTATTTT; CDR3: CATSTLSGSLVDTQYF
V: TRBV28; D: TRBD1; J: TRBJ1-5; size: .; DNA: TGTGCCAGCCGACCAGGGACAGAGGACAATCAGCCCCAGCATTTT; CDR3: CASRPGTEDNQPQHF
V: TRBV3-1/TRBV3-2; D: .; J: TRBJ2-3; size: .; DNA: TGTGCCAGCAGCCAATCCCGTGGGCGGAGGGCGCACGAGAATACGCAGTATTTT; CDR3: CASSQSRGRRAHENTQYF
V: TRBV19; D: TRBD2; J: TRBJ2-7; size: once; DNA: TGTGCCAGTAGTAAGACGGGACTAGCGGGATCCTACGAGCAGTACTTC; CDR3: CASSKTGLAGSYEQYF
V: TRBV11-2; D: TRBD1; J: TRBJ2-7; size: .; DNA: TGTGCCAGCAGCTTAGAGTTTTGGGACAGCTACGAGCAGTACTTC; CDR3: CASSLEFWDSYEQYF
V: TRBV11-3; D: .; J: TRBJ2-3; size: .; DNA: TGTGCCAGCAGCTGGAGGGCTAACACAGATACGCAGTATTTT; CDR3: CASSWRANTDTQYF
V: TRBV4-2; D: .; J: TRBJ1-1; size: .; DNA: TGTGCCAGCAGCCCCCAGGGGACTGAAGCTTTCTTT; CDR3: CASSPQGTEAFF
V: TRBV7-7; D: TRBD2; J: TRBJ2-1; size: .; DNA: TGTGCCAGCAGCTTAGGGCTAGCGGGCCCCAATGAGCAGTTCTTC; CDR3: CASSLGLAGPNEQFF
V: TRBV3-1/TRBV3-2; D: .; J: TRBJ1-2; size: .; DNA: TGTGCCAGCAGCCAAGGCGATTGGGGCTACACCTTC; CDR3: CASSQGDWGYTF
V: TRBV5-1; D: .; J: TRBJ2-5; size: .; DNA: TGCGCCAGCAGCTTACAGGGGGGGGAGACCCAGTACTTC; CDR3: CASSLQGGETQYF
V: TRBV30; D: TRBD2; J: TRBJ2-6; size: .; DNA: TGTGCCTGGACGCCCCCCTTAGCGGGAGCAGGGGCCAACGTCCTGACTTTC; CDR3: CAWTPPLAGAGANVLTF
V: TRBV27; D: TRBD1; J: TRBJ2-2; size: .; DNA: TGTGCCAGCAGCTCGTGGGACAGGGGCCAACACGGGGAGCTGTTTTTT; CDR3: CASSSWDRGQHGELFF
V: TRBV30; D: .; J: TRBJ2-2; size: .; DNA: TGTGCCTGGAGTGTACGAAGGGGAACCGGGGAGCTGTTTTTT; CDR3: CAWSVRRGTGELFF
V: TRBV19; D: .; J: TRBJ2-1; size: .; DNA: TGTGCCAGTAGGCGAGGCGCCTTAGCGACTTACAATGAGCAGTTCTTC; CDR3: CASRRGALATYNEQFF
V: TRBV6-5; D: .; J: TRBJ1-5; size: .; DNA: TGTGCCAGCAGTTCTTTTGGCAATCAGCCCCAGCATTTT; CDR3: CASSSFGNQPQHF
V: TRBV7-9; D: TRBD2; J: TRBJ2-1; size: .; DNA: TGTGCCAGCAGCCCCGGGGGGAATGAGCAGTTCTTC; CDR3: CASSPGGNEQFF
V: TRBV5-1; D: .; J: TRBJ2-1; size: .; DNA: TGCGCCAGCAGTTTGACGGGTACCTACAATGAGCAGTTCTTC; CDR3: CASSLTGTYNEQFF
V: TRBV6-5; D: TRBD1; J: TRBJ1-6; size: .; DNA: TGTGCCAGCAGCCCGGGACAGGGGGCGCGTCACCTCCACTTT; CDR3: CASSPGQGARHLHF
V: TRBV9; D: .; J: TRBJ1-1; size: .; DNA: TGTGCCAGCAGCGTAGAAGGGACATCGAACACTGAAGCTTTCTTT; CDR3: CASSVEGTSNTEAFF
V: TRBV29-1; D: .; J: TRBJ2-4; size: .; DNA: TGCAGCGTTGAATCAGGGTCTGGCAAAAACATTCAGTACTTC; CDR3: CSVESGSGKNIQYF
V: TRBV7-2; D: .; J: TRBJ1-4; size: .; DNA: TGTGCCAGCAGCTTAGGAAGGACAGAGATGGGGAAACTGTTTTTT; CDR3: CASSLGRTEMGKLFF
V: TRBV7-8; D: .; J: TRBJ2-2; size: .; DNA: TGTGCCAGCATCAAAGGGGGTACCGGGGAGCTGTTTTTT; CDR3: CASIKGGTGELFF
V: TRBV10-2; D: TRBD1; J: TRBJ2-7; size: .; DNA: TGCGCCAGCAGTGACGGGACAGGGGTCTACGAGCAGTACTTC; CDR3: CASSDGTGVYEQYF
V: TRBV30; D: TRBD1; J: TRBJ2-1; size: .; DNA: TGTGCCTGGGTTATGCGGGACAGGGGAGCCTACAATGAGCAGTTCTTC; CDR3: CAWVMRDRGAYNEQFF
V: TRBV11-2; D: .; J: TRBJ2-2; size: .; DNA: TGTGCCAGCAGCGTGGGGACTTTCCAAAGGGACACCGGGGAGCTGTTTTTT; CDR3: CASSVGTFQRDTGELFF